This TCR beta chain was profiled in a study of neurological immune-mediated disorders. Study observations and caveats: None of the CDR3 amino acid sequences of expanded clones were shared across subjects, and this suggested private repertoires in all groups. For the multiple sclerosis repertoire cluster, no association with any clinical or MRI feature was found. Falling below healthy controls, multiple sclerosis showed the least TCR clonal expansion, while HTLV-1-associated myelopathy showed the most.

In germline, CDR1 is SGHTA, CDR2 FQGNSA. V was shortened by 3 bases and J by 1 base, with 21 bases between the two germline ends. The CDR3 is 18 amino acids. As for the cDNA, it was generated by 5'RACE with 10-nucleotide random UMIs. Using its own MiXCR run on the 5' RACE reads, TCRdb lists one record per CDR3 protein. The sample has just over 95,000 distinct CDR3 sequences, around 3.3% seen once. Many counts were recorded for this clonotype. Its target is not known. What was sequenced was PBMCs. The rearrangement joins TRBV7-2 to TRBJ2-5; D could derive from TRBD1 or TRBD2 (5 bases each). The receptor was derived from a woman in her late teens or twenties with multiple sclerosis. CDR3 sequence (DNA): TGTGCCAGCAGCTTGTTGGGGGTTACTGAGCCCTTCCAAGAGACCCAGTACTTC. It yields the protein CASSLLGVTEPFQETQYF.